This TCR beta chain derives from a study of identical twins. Findings of the study overall: Zero-insertion analyses were open to partial confounding by invariant MAIT and iNKT cells. Out-of-frame sharing of TCR alpha in monozygotic twins was underestimated by models.

TCRdb independently ran MiXCR on the 5' RACE reads; one entry per CDR3 protein. Of more than 1.5 million distinct CDR3 sequences listed, about 32% are singletons. With regard to this clonotype: Its antigen is as yet unknown.

This sequence originates from a newborn girl in good health. Material for sequencing was cord blood.

The CDR3 DNA reads as TGCGCCAGCATGGGGGTCGTAGAAGCTTTCTTT. Encoded protein: CASMGVVEAFF. This chain links TRBV23-1 with TRBJ1-1; D may be TRBD1 (5 bases). TRBV23-1 is sorted into the ORF group, with uncertain function. The CDR3 consists of 11 residues. The germline V and J ends were trimmed by 7 bases and 8 bases, with 11 bases remaining between them.